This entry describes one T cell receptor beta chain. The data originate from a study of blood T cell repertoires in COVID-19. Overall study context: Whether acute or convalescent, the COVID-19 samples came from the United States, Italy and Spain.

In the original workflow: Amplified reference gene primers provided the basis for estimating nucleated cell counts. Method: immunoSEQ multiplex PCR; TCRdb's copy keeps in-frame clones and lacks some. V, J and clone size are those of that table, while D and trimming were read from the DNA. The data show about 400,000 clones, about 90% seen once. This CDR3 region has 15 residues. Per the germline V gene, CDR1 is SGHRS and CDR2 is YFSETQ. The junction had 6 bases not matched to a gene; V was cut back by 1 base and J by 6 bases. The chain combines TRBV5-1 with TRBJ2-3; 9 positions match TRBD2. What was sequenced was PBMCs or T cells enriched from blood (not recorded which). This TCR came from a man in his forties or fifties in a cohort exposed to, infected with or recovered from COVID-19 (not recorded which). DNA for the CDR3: TGCGCCAGCAGCTTGAGCGGGAGGTTCAGCGATACGCAGTATTTT. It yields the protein CASSLSGRFSDTQYF. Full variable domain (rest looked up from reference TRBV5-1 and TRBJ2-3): KAGVTQTPRYLIKTRGQQVTLSCSPISGHRSVSWYQQTPGQGLQFLFEYFSETQRNKGNFPGRFSGRQFSNSRSEMNVSTLELGDSALYLCASSLSGRFSDTQYFGPGTRLTVL.